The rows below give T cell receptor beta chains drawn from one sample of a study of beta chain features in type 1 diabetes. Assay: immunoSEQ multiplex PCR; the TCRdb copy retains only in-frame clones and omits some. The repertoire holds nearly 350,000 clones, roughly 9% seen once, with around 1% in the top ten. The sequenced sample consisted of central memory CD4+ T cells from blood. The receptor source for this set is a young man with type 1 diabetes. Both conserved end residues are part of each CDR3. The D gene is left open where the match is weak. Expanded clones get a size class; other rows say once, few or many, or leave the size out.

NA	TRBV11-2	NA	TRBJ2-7	CASSLGVGTYEQYF	TGTGCCAGCAGCTTAGGGGTAGGGACCTACGAGCAGTACTTC
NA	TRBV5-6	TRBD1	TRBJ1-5	CASSPGTGGSNQPQHF	TGTGCCAGCAGCCCAGGGACAGGGGGAAGCAATCAGCCCCAGCATTTT
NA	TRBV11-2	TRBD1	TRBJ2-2	CASSLQGARTGELFF	TGTGCCAGCAGCTTACAGGGGGCGCGGACCGGGGAGCTGTTTTTT
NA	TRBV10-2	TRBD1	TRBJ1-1	CASSERDRANTEAFF	TGCGCCAGCAGTGAGAGAGACAGGGCGAACACTGAAGCTTTCTTT
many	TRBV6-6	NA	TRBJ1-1	CASSFDSNTEAFF	TGTGCCAGCAGTTTCGACTCAAACACTGAAGCTTTCTTT
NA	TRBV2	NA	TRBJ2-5	CASSPLGSGRETQYF	TGTGCCAGCAGCCCCCTGGGGTCGGGGAGAGAGACCCAGTACTTC
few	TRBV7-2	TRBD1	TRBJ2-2	CASSPYRGPGELFF	TGTGCCAGCAGCCCCTACAGGGGCCCCGGGGAGCTGTTTTTT
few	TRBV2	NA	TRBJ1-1	CASKANTEAFF	TGTGCCAGCAAGGCGAACACTGAAGCTTTCTTT
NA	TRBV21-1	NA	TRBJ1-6	CANRIFPWEPGQGGYNSPLHF	TGTGCCAACCGGATATTCCCGTGGGAGCCAGGACAGGGCGGGTATAATTCACCCCTCCACTTT
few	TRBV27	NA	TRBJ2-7	CASSLSWGGYEQYF	TGTGCCAGCAGTTTATCCTGGGGAGGCTACGAGCAGTACTTC
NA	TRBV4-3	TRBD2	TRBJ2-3	CASSQDIRTSADTQYF	TGCGCCAGCAGCCAAGATATCAGGACTAGCGCAGATACGCAGTATTTT
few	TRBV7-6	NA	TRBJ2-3	CASSPTSTDTQYF	TGTGCCAGCAGCCCGACTAGCACAGATACGCAGTATTTT
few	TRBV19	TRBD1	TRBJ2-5	CASTPTGGETQYF	TGTGCCAGTACCCCCACAGGGGGGGAGACCCAGTACTTC
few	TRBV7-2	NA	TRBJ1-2	CASSLDGQRGYGYTF	TGTGCCAGCAGCCTAGACGGACAGCGTGGCTATGGCTACACCTTC
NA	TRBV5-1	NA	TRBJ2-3	CASSLSGVEDTQYF	TGCGCCAGCAGCTTGTCGGGCGTAGAAGATACGCAGTATTTT
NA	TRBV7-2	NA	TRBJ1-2	CASSLQGLDYGYTF	TGTGCCAGCAGCTTACAGGGACTGGACTATGGCTACACCTTC